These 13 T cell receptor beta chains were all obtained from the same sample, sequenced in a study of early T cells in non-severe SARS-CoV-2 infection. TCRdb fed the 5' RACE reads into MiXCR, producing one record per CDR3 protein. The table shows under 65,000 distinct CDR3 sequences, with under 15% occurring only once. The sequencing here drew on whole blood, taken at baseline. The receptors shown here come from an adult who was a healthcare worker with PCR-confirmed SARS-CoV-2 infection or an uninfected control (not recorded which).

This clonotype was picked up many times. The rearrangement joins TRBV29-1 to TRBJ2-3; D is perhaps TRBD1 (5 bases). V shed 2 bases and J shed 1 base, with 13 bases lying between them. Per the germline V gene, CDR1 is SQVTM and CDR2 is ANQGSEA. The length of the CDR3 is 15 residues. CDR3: CSVETAGMGTDTQYF. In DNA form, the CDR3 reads TGCAGCGTTGAAACGGCAGGGATGGGCACAGATACGCAGTATTTT.

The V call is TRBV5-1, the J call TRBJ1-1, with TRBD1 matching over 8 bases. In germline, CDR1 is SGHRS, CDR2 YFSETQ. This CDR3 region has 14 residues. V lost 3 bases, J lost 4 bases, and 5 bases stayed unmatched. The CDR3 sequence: CASSSDTGGTEAFF. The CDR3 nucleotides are TGCGCCAGCAGCTCGGATACAGGGGGCACTGAAGCTTTCTTT. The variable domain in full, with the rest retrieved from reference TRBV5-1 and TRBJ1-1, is KAGVTQTPRYLIKTRGQQVTLSCSPISGHRSVSWYQQTPGQGLQFLFEYFSETQRNKGNFPGRFSGRQFSNSRSEMNVSTLELGDSALYLCASSSDTGGTEAFFGQGTRLTVV.

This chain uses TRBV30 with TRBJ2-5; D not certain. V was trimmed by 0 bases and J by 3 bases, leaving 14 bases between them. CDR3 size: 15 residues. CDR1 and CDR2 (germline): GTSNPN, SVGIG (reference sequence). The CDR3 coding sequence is TGTGCCTGGAGTGTACCCGCGTACCCCGAAGAGACCCAGTACTTC. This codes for CAWSVPAYPEETQYF.

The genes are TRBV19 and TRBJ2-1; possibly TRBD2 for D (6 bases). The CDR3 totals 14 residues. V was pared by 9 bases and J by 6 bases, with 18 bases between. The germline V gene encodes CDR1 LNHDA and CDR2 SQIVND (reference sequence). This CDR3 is CASRPGLPINEQFF. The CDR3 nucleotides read TGTGCCAGCCGTCCGGGACTCCCGATCAATGAGCAGTTCTTC.

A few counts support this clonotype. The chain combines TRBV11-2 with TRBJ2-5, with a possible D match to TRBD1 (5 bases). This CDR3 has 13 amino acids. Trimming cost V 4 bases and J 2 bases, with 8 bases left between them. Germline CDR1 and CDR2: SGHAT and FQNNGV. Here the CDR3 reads CASSYWTQETQYF. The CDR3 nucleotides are TGTGCCAGCAGCTATTGGACACAAGAGACCCAGTACTTC.

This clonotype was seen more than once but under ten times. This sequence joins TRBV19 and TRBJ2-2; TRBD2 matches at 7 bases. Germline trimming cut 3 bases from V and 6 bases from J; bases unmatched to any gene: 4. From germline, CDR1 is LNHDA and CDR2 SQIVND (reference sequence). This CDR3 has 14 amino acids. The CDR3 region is CASSIMGGPGELFF. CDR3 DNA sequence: TGTGCCAGTAGTATCATGGGAGGGCCCGGGGAGCTGTTTTTT.

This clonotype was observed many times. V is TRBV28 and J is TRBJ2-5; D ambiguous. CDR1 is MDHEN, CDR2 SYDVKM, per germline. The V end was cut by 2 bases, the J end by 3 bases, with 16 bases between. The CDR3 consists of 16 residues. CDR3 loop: CASSLNPLLRKETQYF. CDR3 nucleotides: TGTGCCAGCAGTTTAAATCCTCTTCTTCGGAAAGAGACCCAGTACTTC.

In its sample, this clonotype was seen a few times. The CDR3 here is CASSLVGYNSPLHF. In DNA, the CDR3 is TGTGCCAGCAGCTTGGTGGGCTATAATTCACCCCTCCACTTT. The genes are TRBV7-9 and TRBJ1-6; no definite D call. This CDR3 has 14 amino acids. Trimming removed 3 bases at V and 3 bases at J, with 6 bases between. Germline V gene sequence: CDR1 SEHNR, CDR2 FQNEAQ (reference sequence). The variable domain in full, completed from reference TRBV7-9 and TRBJ1-6, reads DTGVSQNPRHKITKRGQNVTFRCDPISEHNRLYWYRQTLGQGPEFLTYFQNEAQLEKSRLLSDRFSAERPKGSFSTLEIQRTEQGDSAMYLCASSLVGYNSPLHFGNGTRLTVT.

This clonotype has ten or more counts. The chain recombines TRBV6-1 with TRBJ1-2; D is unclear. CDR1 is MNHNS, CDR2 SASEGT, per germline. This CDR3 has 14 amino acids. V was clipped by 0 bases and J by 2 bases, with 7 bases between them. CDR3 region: CASSEAGGNYGYTF. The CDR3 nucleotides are TGTGCCAGCAGTGAAGCTGGCGGCAACTATGGCTACACCTTC.

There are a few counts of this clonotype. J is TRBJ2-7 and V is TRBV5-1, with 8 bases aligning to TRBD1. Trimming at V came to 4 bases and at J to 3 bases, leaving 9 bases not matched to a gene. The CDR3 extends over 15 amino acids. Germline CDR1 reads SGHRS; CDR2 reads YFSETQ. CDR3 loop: CASSLDLGQDYEQYF. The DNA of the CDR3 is TGCGCCAGCAGCCTTGACCTGGGACAGGACTACGAGCAGTACTTC.

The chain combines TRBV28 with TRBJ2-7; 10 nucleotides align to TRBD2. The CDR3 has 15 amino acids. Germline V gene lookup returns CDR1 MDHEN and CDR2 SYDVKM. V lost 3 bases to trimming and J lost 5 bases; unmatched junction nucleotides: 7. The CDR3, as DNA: TGTGCCAGCAGTTTCCAGCGGGGGGGCTGGGACGAGCAGTACTTC. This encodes CASSFQRGGWDEQYF.

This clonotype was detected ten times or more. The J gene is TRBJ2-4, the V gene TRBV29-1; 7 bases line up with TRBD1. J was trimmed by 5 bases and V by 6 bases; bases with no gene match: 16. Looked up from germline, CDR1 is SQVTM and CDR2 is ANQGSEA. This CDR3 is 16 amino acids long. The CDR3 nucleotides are TGCAGCGTCGCCGACCCATGGGGACAGACGGAAAACATTCAGTACTTC. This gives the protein CSVADPWGQTENIQYF.

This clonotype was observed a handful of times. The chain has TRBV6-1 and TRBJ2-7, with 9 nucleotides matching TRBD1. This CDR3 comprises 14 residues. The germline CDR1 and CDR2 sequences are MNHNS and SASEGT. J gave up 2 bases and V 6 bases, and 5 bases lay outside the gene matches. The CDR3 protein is CASSPRTGAYEQYF. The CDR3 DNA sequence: TGTGCCAGCAGCCCTCGGACAGGGGCCTACGAGCAGTACTTC.